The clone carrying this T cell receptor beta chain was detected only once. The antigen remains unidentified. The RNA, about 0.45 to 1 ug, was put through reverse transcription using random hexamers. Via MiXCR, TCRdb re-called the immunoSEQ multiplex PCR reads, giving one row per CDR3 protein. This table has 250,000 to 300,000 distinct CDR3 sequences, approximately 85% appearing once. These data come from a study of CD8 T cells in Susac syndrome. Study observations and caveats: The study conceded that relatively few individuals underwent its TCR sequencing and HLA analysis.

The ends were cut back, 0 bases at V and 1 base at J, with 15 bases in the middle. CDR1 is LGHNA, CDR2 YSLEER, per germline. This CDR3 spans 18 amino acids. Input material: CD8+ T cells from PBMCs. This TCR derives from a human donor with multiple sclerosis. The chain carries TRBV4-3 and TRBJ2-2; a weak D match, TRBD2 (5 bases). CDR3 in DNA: TGCGCCAGCAGCCAAGATCGGGTAGCGCCCGTGAACACCGGGGAGCTGTTTTTT. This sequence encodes CASSQDRVAPVNTGELFF.